A single sample is the source of the 9 T cell receptor beta chains below, sequenced in a study of OX40 agonist ivuxolimab in advanced cancers. Data came from immunoSEQ multiplex PCR; TCRdb stores just in-frame clones and leaves some out. Here the sample spans tens of thousands of clones, 90% being singletons. The sequences come from CD4+ or CD8+ T cells sorted from blood, collected in a trial of the OX40 agonist ivuxolimab. The receptors shown here come from an adult with an advanced solid tumor such as melanoma, head and neck, liver or kidney cancer.

Regarding this clone: The same CDR3 also results from other DNA sequences found in this sample. This chain links TRBV5-1 with TRBJ2-7; D is unclear. CDR3 size: 13 residues. V lost 1 base and J 3 bases, leaving 8 bases between the germline ends. CDR1 and CDR2 from the germline V gene are SGHRS and YFSETQ. In DNA form, the CDR3 reads TGCGCCAGCAGCTTGTTGCGGAACTACGAGCAGTACTTC. Translating it yields CASSLLRNYEQYF. The full variable domain, completed using reference TRBV5-1 and TRBJ2-7, is KAGVTQTPRYLIKTRGQQVTLSCSPISGHRSVSWYQQTPGQGLQFLFEYFSETQRNKGNFPGRFSGRQFSNSRSEMNVSTLELGDSALYLCASSLLRNYEQYFGPGTRLTVT.

This rearrangement joins TRBV7-9 to TRBJ2-1; D is possibly TRBD2 (6 bases). Germline V CDR1 and CDR2: SEHNR, FQNEAQ (reference sequence). The CDR3 has 15 residues. The ends were cut back, 5 bases at V and 3 bases at J, with 14 bases in the middle. Written as DNA, the CDR3 is TGTGCCAGCAGCCGAGGCGGGGCTAGCTACAATGAGCAGTTCTTC. The encoded protein is CASSRGGASYNEQFF.

The chain carries TRBV7-3 and TRBJ2-3; D is undetermined. Germline V gene sequence: CDR1 SGHTA, CDR2 FQGTGA. This CDR3 comprises 13 residues. The germline V and J ends were trimmed by 5 bases and 6 bases, with 12 bases remaining between them. CDR3 sequence: CASSPRIGDTQYF. The CDR3, as DNA: TGTGCCAGCAGCCCCCGGATCGGGGATACGCAGTATTTT.

The chain combines TRBV13 with TRBJ2-2; 7 bases map to TRBD2. Germline lookup yields CDR1 PRHDT and CDR2 FYEKMQ (reference sequence). V gave up 9 bases and J gave up 4 bases; unmatched junction bases: 17. CDR3 size: 17 residues. CDR3 sequence reads: CASLKVGGPSGTGELFF. The CDR3 bases are TGTGCCAGTCTCAAGGTGGGAGGGCCCTCGGGCACCGGGGAGCTGTTTTTT.

V and J are TRBV18 and TRBJ2-1; the match to TRBD1 covers 8 bases. The CDR3 covers 15 residues. Per germline, CDR1 KGHSH and CDR2 LQKENI. V lost 3 bases to trimming and J lost 7 bases; unmatched junction nucleotides: 8. In DNA, the CDR3 is TGTGCCAGCTCACCCGACAGGGGATCTCAGAATGAGCAGTTCTTC. As protein: CASSPDRGSQNEQFF.

The chain couples TRBV29-1 to TRBJ2-2; possibly TRBD1 for D (5 bases). With 3 bases removed from V and 2 bases from J, the gap between germline ends came to 10 bases. Per germline, CDR1 SQVTM and CDR2 ANQGSEA. The CDR3 has 14 amino acids. CDR3 in amino acids: CSVDQGGNTGELFF. CDR3 DNA: TGCAGCGTTGATCAGGGCGGAAACACCGGGGAGCTGTTTTTT.

The chain employs TRBV21-1 and TRBJ2-7; the listed D gene, TRBD1, was not tested against the DNA. TRBV21-1 is listed as a pseudogene. The CDR3 totals 16 residues. In nucleotides, the CDR3 is TGTGCCAGCAGCAATCCGGGACAGGGGCACTCCTACGAGCAGTACTTC. This encodes CASSNPGQGHSYEQYF.

The CDR3 DNA follows: TGTGCCTGGAAACTCGGACTAGCGGGAGCCTACGAGCAGTACTTC. The encoded protein is CAWKLGLAGAYEQYF. This sequence joins TRBV30 and TRBJ2-7; the match to TRBD2 covers 13 bases. CDR3 length equals 15 residues. From germline, CDR1 is GTSNPN and CDR2 SVGIG (reference sequence). V lost 4 bases and J lost 2; bases outside the gene matches: 5. The full variable domain, completed using reference TRBV30 and TRBJ2-7, is SQTIHQWPATLVQPVGSPLSLECTVEGTSNPNLYWYRQAAGRGLQLLFYSVGIGQISSEVPQNLSASRPQDRQFILSSKKLLLSDSGFYLCAWKLGLAGAYEQYFGPGTRLTVT.

The gene calls are TRBV5-4 and TRBJ2-3; a weak D match, TRBD2 (6 bases). Deletions cut 4 bases from V and 4 bases from J, with 7 bases between. CDR1 SGHNT and CDR2 YYREEE come from the germline V gene (reference sequence). This CDR3 has 12 residues. The CDR3 spells CASSTSPDTQYF. DNA for the CDR3: TGTGCCAGCAGCACTAGCCCAGATACGCAGTATTTT. The full variable domain, with the rest looked up from reference TRBV5-4 and TRBJ2-3, is ETGVTQSPTHLIKTRGQQVTLRCSSQSGHNTVSWYQQALGQGPQFIFQYYREEENGRGNFPPRFSGLQFPNYSSELNVNALELDDSALYLCASSTSPDTQYFGPGTRLTVL.